One T cell receptor (beta chain) is described in this entry. Its antigen is not known. Germline V gives CDR1 SGDLS, CDR2 YYNGEE. Trimming took 3 bases from V and 1 from J; bases not matched to a gene: 5. The CDR3 has 16 residues. TCRdb keeps only in-frame clones here, not all; method: immunoSEQ multiplex PCR. The sample has some 110,000 clones, about 91% seen once. The data originate from a study of cytomegalovirus exposure and HLA in healthy donors. At the level of the study: The approximately 660 first-cohort repertoires shared a platform with the roughly 110 validation repertoires, as reported in a later analysis. Study findings and constraints: Cytomegalovirus association was assigned to approximately 180 TCR beta chains. According to a subsequent analysis, TCR clusters from the first cohort were inclined to appear together in the roughly 110 validation repertoires.

V gene TRBV9 combines with J gene TRBJ2-3; 10 bases agree with TRBD2. This TCR was sampled from a man aged 18 to 29 in good health and CMV-seronegative. The sample taken for sequencing was PBMCs. CDR3 sequence (DNA): TGTGCCAGCAGCGCGCTAGCGGGAGCCGGCACAGATACGCAGTATTTT. This codes for CASSALAGAGTDTQYF.